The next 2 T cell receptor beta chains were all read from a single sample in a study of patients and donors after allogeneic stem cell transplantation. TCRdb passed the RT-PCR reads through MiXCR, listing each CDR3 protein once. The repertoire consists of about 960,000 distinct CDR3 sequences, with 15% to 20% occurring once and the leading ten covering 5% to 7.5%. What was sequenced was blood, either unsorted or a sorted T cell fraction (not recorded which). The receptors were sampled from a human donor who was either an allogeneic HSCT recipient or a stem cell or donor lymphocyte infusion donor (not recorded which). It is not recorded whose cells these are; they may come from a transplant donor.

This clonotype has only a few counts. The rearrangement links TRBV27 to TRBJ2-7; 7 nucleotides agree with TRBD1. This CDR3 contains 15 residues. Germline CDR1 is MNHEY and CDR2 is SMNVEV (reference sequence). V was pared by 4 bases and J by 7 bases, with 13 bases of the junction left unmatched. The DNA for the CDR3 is TGTGCCAGCAGTTCAACGACAGGGCCTCCGGGTGAGCAGTACTTC. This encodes CASSSTTGPPGEQYF.

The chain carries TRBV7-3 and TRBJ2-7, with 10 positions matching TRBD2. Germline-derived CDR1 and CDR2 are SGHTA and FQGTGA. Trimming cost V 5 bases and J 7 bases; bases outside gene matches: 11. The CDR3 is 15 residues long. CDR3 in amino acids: CASSTHLAGVPEQYF. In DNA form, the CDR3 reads TGTGCCAGCAGCACCCACCTAGCGGGAGTTCCTGAGCAGTACTTC.